This TCR beta chain derives from a study of early T cells in non-severe SARS-CoV-2 infection. TCRdb re-called the 5' RACE reads with MiXCR, one entry per CDR3 protein. Among tens of thousands of distinct CDR3 sequences, over 10% were seen once, and the ten largest hold 2.5% to 3.5%. This clonotype has just a few counts. Germline CDR1 reads KGHSH; CDR2 reads LQKENI. J was trimmed by 3 bases and V by 5 bases; bases with no gene match: 5. The CDR3 is 15 amino acids. This chain connects TRBV18 to TRBJ2-5, with 11 bases identical to TRBD1. The sample in question was whole blood, obtained at baseline. This clonotype was obtained from an adult who was a healthcare worker with PCR-confirmed SARS-CoV-2 infection or an uninfected control (not recorded which). In nucleotides, the CDR3 is TGTGCCAGCTCAGGACAGGGGGCGACCAAAGAGACCCAGTACTTC. Encoded protein: CASSGQGATKETQYF.